The T cell receptor beta chain described here comes from a study of identical twins. A single record per CDR3 protein comes from TCRdb applying MiXCR to the 5' RACE reads. This table has approximately 230,000 distinct CDR3 sequences, approximately 5.9% appearing once. This clonotype was counted between two and nine times. Trimming cost V 7 bases and J 6 bases, with 16 bases left between them. The CDR3 sequence is 14 residues long. Germline-derived CDR1 and CDR2 are LNHDA and SQIVND (reference sequence). Another study also made use of these data, one on T cells expressing NK-cell markers. This second study says: Sorted CD3+CD56+NKG2C+, CD3+CD56+NKG2C- and CD3+CD56-NKG2C+ T-cell subsets were beta-chain profiled. Among the eight sequenced donors, seven tested HCMV-seropositive and one tested seronegative.

V and J are TRBV19 and TRBJ2-1; D is perhaps TRBD2 (6 bases). The sequence was collected from a woman younger than 35 in good health. The sequenced sample was CD8+ T cells sorted from blood. CDR3 coding DNA: TGTGCCAGTATCGGGGGTCTAGCGAGCAATGAGCAGTTCTTC. Translating gives CASIGGLASNEQFF.